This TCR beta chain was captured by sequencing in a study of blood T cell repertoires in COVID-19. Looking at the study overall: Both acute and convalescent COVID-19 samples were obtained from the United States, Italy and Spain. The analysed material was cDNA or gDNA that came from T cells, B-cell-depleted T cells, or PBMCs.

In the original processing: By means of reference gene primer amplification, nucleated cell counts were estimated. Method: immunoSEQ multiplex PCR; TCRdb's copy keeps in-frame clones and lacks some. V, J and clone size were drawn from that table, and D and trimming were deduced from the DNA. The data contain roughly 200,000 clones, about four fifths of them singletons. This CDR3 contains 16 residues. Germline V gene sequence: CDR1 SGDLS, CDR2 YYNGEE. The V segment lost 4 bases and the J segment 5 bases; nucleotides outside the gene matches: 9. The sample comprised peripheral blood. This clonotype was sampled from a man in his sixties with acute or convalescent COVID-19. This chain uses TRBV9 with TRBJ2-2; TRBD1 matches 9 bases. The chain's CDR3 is CASSPRTGAETGELFF. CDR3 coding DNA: TGTGCCAGCAGCCCCCGGACAGGGGCGGAAACCGGGGAGCTGTTTTTT.